This T cell receptor (beta chain) is drawn from a study of blood T cell repertoires in COVID-19. Overall study context: PBMCs, B-cell-depleted T cells, or T cells provided the cDNA or gDNA that made up the material.

Here immunoSEQ multiplex PCR was the method, and the copy in TCRdb shows in-frame clones only, minus some. This repertoire shows 170,000 or so clones, around 84% found once; its top ten account for less than 3%. Germline assignment: CDR1 MNHEY and CDR2 SVGAGI. The CDR3 consists of 13 residues. Between the trimmed V and J ends, which lost 6 bases and 5 bases, there was a span of 12 bases. The sequence was collected from a man in his forties or fifties with active or convalescent COVID-19. The chain carries TRBV6-5 and TRBJ2-3; D is uncertain. Sequenced input: peripheral blood. The CDR3 bases are TGTGCCAGCAGGAGAGATAACAGAGATACGCAGTATTTT. Protein product: CASRRDNRDTQYF.